Below, 5 T cell receptor beta chains from the same sample are listed, as sequenced in a study of CD8+CD57+ T cells in acquired aplastic anemia. TCR beta VDJ combinations and CDR3 sequences were profiled from genomic DNA. TCRdb reprocessed the reads via MiXCR and lists one record per CDR3 protein. The repertoire holds some 180,000 distinct CDR3 sequences, approximately 45% seen once, with 2.9% in the top ten. The sequencing sample was made of sorted CD4+, CD8+, or CD8+CD57+ T cells (not recorded which) from PBMCs. The source of these receptors is a human donor in good health.

The chain links TRBV27 to TRBJ2-7, with TRBD2 as a possible D gene (5 bases). Per germline, CDR1 MNHEY and CDR2 SMNVEV (reference sequence). V lost 5 bases and J 6 bases, leaving 14 bases between the germline ends. The CDR3 is made up of 13 amino acids. CDR3 amino acids: CASSHGVGVEQYF. As DNA, the CDR3 is TGTGCCAGCAGTCACGGGGTGGGCGTCGAGCAGTACTTC.

The V and J genes are TRBV10-3 and TRBJ2-3, with 7 positions matching TRBD1. V was pared by 10 bases and J by 3 bases, with 22 bases of the junction left unmatched. This CDR3 has 18 residues. Germline-derived CDR1 and CDR2 are ENHRY and SYGVKD. CDR3 bases: TGTGCCAGCAGGCCTGGCTCAAAGACAGGGCGAGTGACAGATACGCAGTATTTT. It translates to CASRPGSKTGRVTDTQYF.

This sequence joins TRBV29-1 and TRBJ1-1; D not resolved. V lost 5 bases and J 4 bases, leaving 5 bases between the germline ends. This CDR3 is 10 amino acids long. Looked up from germline, CDR1 is SQVTM and CDR2 is ANQGSEA. The CDR3 coding sequence is TGCAGCGTTCGGGGCACTGAAGCTTTCTTT. Translated: CSVRGTEAFF.

The chain recombines TRBV5-1 with TRBJ1-2; D might be TRBD1 (5 bases). This CDR3 contains 12 residues. Germline V lookup: CDR1 SGHRS, CDR2 YFSETQ. V lost 7 bases to trimming and J lost 2 bases, with 9 bases between them. The CDR3, as DNA: TGCGCCAGCGGAGAGGGGAACTATGGCTACACCTTC. This gives the protein CASGEGNYGYTF.

The rearrangement joins TRBV2 to TRBJ1-2; unclear D gene. The CDR3 is made up of 13 amino acids. CDR1 and CDR2 (germline): SNHLY, FYNNEI. Trimming took 8 bases from V and 8 from J, leaving 18 bases between them. Written as DNA, the CDR3 is TGTGCCAGCTCAAACCTGCTCGGGAGGGGCTACACCTTC. This encodes CASSNLLGRGYTF. The full variable domain, completed using reference TRBV2 and TRBJ1-2, is EPEVTQTPSHQVTQMGQEVILRCVPISNHLYFYWYRQILGQKVEFLVSFYNNEISEKSEIFDDQFSVERPDGSNFTLKIRSTKLEDSAMYFCASSNLLGRGYTFGSGTRLTVV.